The clone carrying this T cell receptor (beta chain) was seen repeatedly, ten times or more. The antigen remains undetermined. Individually, cDNA molecules had unique molecular identifiers attached to them. MiXCR, applied by TCRdb to the 5' RACE reads, yields one record per CDR3 protein. This table has tens of thousands of distinct CDR3 sequences, less than 8% appearing once. Per germline, CDR1 MNHEY and CDR2 SVGEGT. J gave up 6 bases and V 6 bases, and 10 bases lay outside the gene matches. The CDR3 consists of 15 residues. The sample is drawn from a study of early T cells in non-severe SARS-CoV-2 infection. Study-wide context: Bulk RNA taken from unsorted whole blood was sequenced, leaving chains unpaired. The study, taken as a whole, reports: Anti-spike CD8 responses were favored by VDJdb matching, which missed private and CD4 specificities.

This TCR was recovered from an adult who was a healthcare worker with PCR-confirmed SARS-CoV-2 infection or an uninfected control (not recorded which). The chain joins TRBV6-2 or TRBV6-3 to TRBJ2-2; TRBD2 matches 7 bases. The sequenced material came from whole blood. CDR3 region: CASSLRAGDAGELFF. In DNA, the CDR3 is TGTGCCAGCAGCCTCCGGGCGGGAGATGCCGGGGAGCTGTTTTTT.